Presented here are 28 T cell receptor beta chains from one specimen sequenced in a study of response to subunit inactivated influenza vaccine. TCRdb analysed the RT-PCR reads with MiXCR anew, one entry per CDR3 protein. The table lists about 650,000 distinct CDR3 sequences, 15% to 17% of them singletons. The input for sequencing was PBMCs from blood, taken roughly 12 days after vaccination. These receptors were collected from a middle-aged man who received an inactivated influenza vaccine.

This clonotype was detected only once. J is TRBJ2-1 and V is TRBV4-1, with 7 bases lining up with TRBD1. V shed 2 bases and J 6 bases; nucleotides not matched to a gene: 7. The CDR3 totals 15 residues. Germline-derived CDR1 and CDR2 are MGHRA and YSYEKL. This CDR3 reads CASSQRQGEVNEQFF. DNA for the CDR3: TGCGCCAGCAGCCAAAGACAGGGAGAAGTCAATGAGCAGTTCTTC.

This clonotype was counted only a few times. The chain uses TRBV7-2 and TRBJ2-3, with a possible D match to TRBD1 (6 bases). Germline CDR1 is SGHTA and CDR2 is FQGNSA. There are 13 residues in the CDR3. The V and J ends lost 7 bases and 6 bases respectively, with 14 bases between them. The DNA of the CDR3 is TGTGCCAGCAACCTAGGGGGTTCCGATACGCAGTATTTT. This translates into CASNLGGSDTQYF.

This clonotype was found a few times. V and J are TRBV2 and TRBJ1-4; TRBD1 might be the D (5 bases). Germline V gene data show CDR1 as SNHLY and CDR2 as FYNNEI. The V gene lost 6 bases and the J gene lost 3 bases, with 14 bases spanning the gap. CDR3 length: 15 amino acids. CDR3 in amino acids: CASRQEGKANEKLFF. CDR3 DNA sequence: TGTGCCAGCAGACAAGAGGGGAAAGCTAATGAAAAACTGTTTTTT.

The CDR3 nucleotides read TGTGCCAGCAGTTCCCTTCGGACGGGTAACACTGAAGCTTTCTTT. Residues: CASSSLRTGNTEAFF. The genes are TRBV7-2 and TRBJ1-1; no clear D. Trimming shortened V by 6 bases and J by 2 bases, and 16 bases separated the two germline ends. The CDR3 runs to 15 residues. Germline V lookup: CDR1 SGHTA, CDR2 FQGNSA. The entire variable domain, with the rest obtained from reference TRBV7-2 and TRBJ1-1, is as follows: GAGVSQSPSNKVTEKGKDVELRCDPISGHTALYWYRQSLGQGLEFLIYFQGNSAPDKSGLPSDRFSAERTGGSVSTLTIQRTQQEDSAVYLCASSSLRTGNTEAFFGQGTRLTVV.

The chain links TRBV5-1 to TRBJ1-1; D is perhaps TRBD1 (5 bases). The CDR3 length is 14 residues. CDR1 is SGHRS, CDR2 YFSETQ, per germline. V lost 0 bases and J lost 6, with 12 bases in between. This CDR3 reads CASSLAGDRAEAFF. The CDR3 DNA is TGCGCCAGCAGCTTGGCCGGGGACCGAGCTGAAGCTTTCTTT.

This clonotype appeared a few times. The chain joins TRBV6-5 to TRBJ2-7; 9 bases align to TRBD2. V lost 2 bases and J lost 5; bases outside the gene matches: 7. The germline V gene encodes CDR1 MNHEY and CDR2 SVGAGI. There are 15 residues in the CDR3. Here the CDR3 DNA reads TGTGCCAGCAGTTACCTTAGCGGGAGTGGGAACGAGCAGTACTTC. Translated, it gives CASSYLSGSGNEQYF.

This clonotype turned up a few times. This rearrangement joins TRBV29-1 to TRBJ2-1; TRBD2 aligns across 13 bases. Per germline, CDR1 SQVTM and CDR2 ANQGSEA. CDR3 length: 17 amino acids. Unmatched junction bases numbered 18, after V lost 7 bases and J lost 9 bases. CDR3 loop: CSALHPGTSGASGEQFF. As DNA, the CDR3 is TGCAGCGCCCTCCACCCCGGGACTAGCGGGGCCTCGGGTGAGCAGTTCTTC.

The table lists this clonotype with many counts. The chain joins TRBV5-6 to TRBJ2-7; D remains ambiguous. The V gene's germline CDR1 is SGHDT and CDR2 YYEEEE. Trimming took 4 bases from V and 0 from J, leaving 11 bases between them. The CDR3 spans 14 residues. The CDR3 here is CASSRGRNSYEQYF. CDR3 DNA: TGTGCCAGCAGCCGAGGACGCAACTCCTACGAGCAGTACTTC. The variable domain in full, completed from reference TRBV5-6 and TRBJ2-7, reads DAGVTQSPTHLIKTRGQQVTLRCSPKSGHDTVSWYQQALGQGPQFIFQYYEEEERQRGNFPDRFSGHQFPNYSSELNVNALLLGDSALYLCASSRGRNSYEQYFGPGTRLTVT.

This clonotype was found a few times. The chain carries TRBV15 and TRBJ2-1; D is uncertain. V was clipped by 1 base and J by 10 bases, with 14 bases between them. CDR1 LNHNV and CDR2 YYDKDF come from the germline V gene (reference sequence). This CDR3 spans 14 amino acids. The CDR3 sequence is CATSRGSSGAEQFF. For the CDR3, the DNA is TGTGCCACCAGCAGAGGGTCGTCGGGCGCGGAGCAGTTCTTC.

This clonotype was found a few times. The chain recombines TRBV10-3 with TRBJ1-6; D not resolved. The V gene's germline CDR1 is ENHRY and CDR2 SYGVKD. Trimming stripped 5 bases from V and 6 bases from J, with 14 bases between. This CDR3 is built from 15 residues. CDR3 region: CAISPLGSFNSPLHF. The CDR3 nucleotides are TGTGCCATCAGTCCCTTGGGGAGCTTTAATTCACCCCTCCACTTT.

The rearrangement links TRBV4-3 to TRBJ2-5, with D tentatively TRBD1 (5 bases). CDR3 size: 18 residues. From germline, CDR1 is LGHNA and CDR2 YSLEER. Trimming pared 0 bases from V and 4 bases from J, leaving 21 bases between. The chain's CDR3 is CASSQDLGLAGRRETQYF. The CDR3 nucleotides read TGCGCCAGCAGCCAAGATCTTGGGCTCGCAGGGCGGAGAGAGACCCAGTACTTC.

This clonotype has just a few counts. The chain recombines TRBV20-1 with TRBJ2-2, with D maybe TRBD2 (6 bases). Trimming pared 3 bases from V and 7 bases from J, leaving 12 bases between. CDR3 size: 13 residues. Germline V CDR1 and CDR2: DFQATT, SNEGSKA (reference sequence). The CDR3, as DNA: TGCAGTGCTAGTGTTTCCGGGGGCGGGGAGCTGTTTTTT. It translates to CSASVSGGGELFF.

The chain has TRBV9 and TRBJ2-2, with a weak D call TRBD2 (6 bases). The V gene lost 0 bases and the J gene lost 3 bases, with 9 bases spanning the gap. This CDR3 has 15 amino acids. CDR1 and CDR2 (germline): SGDLS, YYNGEE. In DNA, the CDR3 is TGTGCCAGCAGCGTAGTGGGAGGCGACACCGGGGAGCTGTTTTTT. Its protein product is CASSVVGGDTGELFF. Complete variable domain (other parts from reference TRBV9 and TRBJ2-2): DSGVTQTPKHLITATGQRVTLRCSPRSGDLSVYWYQQSLDQGLQFLIQYYNGEERAKGNILERFSAQQFPDLHSELNLSSLELGDSALYFCASSVVGGDTGELFFGEGSRLTVL.

This clonotype was counted a few times. The V gene is TRBV29-1, the J gene TRBJ2-5; 7 bases line up with TRBD1. Germline V gene sequence: CDR1 SQVTM, CDR2 ANQGSEA. This CDR3 is 15 amino acids long. The junction had 7 bases not matched to a gene; V was cut back by 1 base and J by 2 bases. CDR3 DNA: TGCAGCGTTGAAGGGCCCGGGACAGAGCAAGAGACCCAGTACTTC. Translation gives CSVEGPGTEQETQYF.

The chain joins TRBV6-1 to TRBJ2-7; a weak D match, TRBD2 (5 bases). Trimming took off 6 bases at V and 0 bases at J, with 15 bases between the two ends. Germline assignment: CDR1 MNHNS and CDR2 SASEGT. The CDR3 is 15 residues long. The CDR3 coding sequence is TGTGCCAGCAGCCTCCGCTCACGGGGCTCCTACGAGCAGTACTTC. Its protein product is CASSLRSRGSYEQYF.

The chain employs TRBV12-3 or TRBV12-4 and TRBJ1-3; D is unresolved. This CDR3 contains 12 residues. V was cut by 2 bases and J by 8 bases, with 7 bases left in between. CDR3 coding DNA: TGTGCCAGCAGTTTATTGAGGGACACCATATATTTT. It yields the protein CASSLLRDTIYF.

This clonotype was found a few times. The chain couples TRBV9 to TRBJ2-7, with 9 bases identical to TRBD2. Germline values: CDR1 SGDLS, CDR2 YYNGEE. J gave up 2 bases and V 0 bases, and 3 bases lay outside the gene matches. This CDR3 spans 15 amino acids. CDR3 protein: CASSVAGGRAYEQYF. The CDR3 DNA follows: TGTGCCAGCAGCGTAGCTGGCGGGAGGGCCTACGAGCAGTACTTC.

This clonotype was counted a few times. The rearrangement links TRBV7-9 to TRBJ1-1; D may be TRBD1 (5 bases). The CDR3 extends over 16 amino acids. CDR1 and CDR2 (germline): SEHNR, FQNEAQ (reference sequence). V gave up 6 bases and J gave up 0 bases, with 17 bases separating them. The CDR3 sequence is CASSLPGRTLNTEAFF. The CDR3 region has the DNA TGTGCCAGCAGTCTTCCGGGACGGACTCTGAACACTGAAGCTTTCTTT.

The CDR3 is CASSSLGGETQYF. The CDR3 DNA reads TGTGCCAGTAGTTCACTAGGTGGGGAGACCCAGTACTTC. The gene calls are TRBV19 and TRBJ2-5, with D perhaps matching TRBD2 (5 bases). Germline V gene sequence: CDR1 LNHDA, CDR2 SQIVND (reference sequence). CDR3 length: 13 residues. V lost 5 bases to trimming and J lost 5 bases, with 12 bases between them.

The chain employs TRBV12-3 or TRBV12-4 and TRBJ1-5; 8 nucleotides align to TRBD1. The CDR3 spans 15 residues. V dropped 5 bases and J dropped 7; count of bases not matched to a gene: 10. CDR3: CASSPNGQGMQPQHF. As DNA, the CDR3 is TGTGCCAGCAGTCCGAACGGACAGGGTATGCAGCCCCAGCATTTT.

The sample holds a few counts of this clonotype. This chain uses TRBV20-1 with TRBJ2-5; D perhaps matches TRBD2 (6 bases). Germline CDR1 and CDR2: DFQATT and SNEGSKA (reference sequence). The V gene lost 1 base and the J gene lost 0 bases, with 12 bases spanning the gap. The CDR3 runs to 15 residues. The chain's CDR3 is CSARGPRGYQETQYF. CDR3 nucleotides: TGCAGTGCTAGAGGCCCCCGGGGGTACCAAGAGACCCAGTACTTC.

The chain links TRBV20-1 to TRBJ2-2, with 8 nucleotides matching TRBD1. This CDR3 is 16 amino acids long. Per germline, CDR1 DFQATT and CDR2 SNEGSKA (reference sequence). Trimming at V came to 0 bases and at J to 2 bases, leaving 5 bases not matched to a gene. CDR3 in amino acids: CSARDLTGENTGELFF. In DNA form, the CDR3 reads TGCAGTGCTAGAGATTTGACAGGGGAAAACACCGGGGAGCTGTTTTTT.

The table lists this clonotype with a few counts. CDR3 amino acids: CASSYPFAGFTYEQYF. Here the CDR3 DNA reads TGTGCCAGCAGTTACCCCTTTGCGGGGTTTACCTACGAGCAGTACTTC. The gene calls are TRBV6-2 or TRBV6-3 and TRBJ2-7; D possibly corresponds to TRBD2 (6 bases). Looked up from germline, CDR1 is MNHEY and CDR2 is SVGEGT. This CDR3 contains 16 residues. Trimming took 2 bases from V and 2 from J, leaving 16 bases between them.

This clonotype was counted many times. V gene TRBV5-1 combines with J gene TRBJ1-1; possible D gene TRBD1, 5 bases. This CDR3 comprises 15 residues. CDR1 and CDR2 from the germline V gene are SGHRS and YFSETQ. Trimming removed 4 bases at V and 1 base at J, with 14 bases between. In DNA form, the CDR3 reads TGCGCCAGCAGCGGAACCGGGACTGAGAACACTGAAGCTTTCTTT. As protein: CASSGTGTENTEAFF.

The chain links TRBV5-4 to TRBJ2-7; tentatively, D is TRBD1 or TRBD2 (5 bases each). Germline CDR1 and CDR2: SGHNT and YYREEE (reference sequence). V was trimmed by 0 bases and J by 5 bases, leaving 18 bases between them. This CDR3 comprises 16 residues. The chain's CDR3 is CASSLGGTTLRNEQYF. The CDR3 DNA is TGTGCCAGCAGCTTGGGGGGGACCACTCTAAGAAACGAGCAGTACTTC. The full variable domain, its missing parts supplied by reference TRBV5-4 and TRBJ2-7, is ETGVTQSPTHLIKTRGQQVTLRCSSQSGHNTVSWYQQALGQGPQFIFQYYREEENGRGNFPPRFSGLQFPNYSSELNVNALELDDSALYLCASSLGGTTLRNEQYFGPGTRLTVT.

This clonotype has ten or more counts. This chain uses TRBV20-1 with TRBJ2-1; 12 bases map to TRBD2. The CDR3 length is 15 residues. Germline assignment: CDR1 DFQATT and CDR2 SNEGSKA (reference sequence). J was trimmed by 4 bases and V by 1 base; bases with no gene match: 2. The CDR3 sequence is CSARVLAGGYNEQFF. The CDR3 nucleotides read TGCAGTGCTAGAGTACTAGCGGGGGGTTACAATGAGCAGTTCTTC.

The gene calls are TRBV24-1 and TRBJ2-1; TRBD1 might be the D (6 bases). The CDR3 is 17 amino acids. V was pared by 1 base and J by 0 bases, with 12 bases between. Germline V lookup: CDR1 KGHDR, CDR2 SFDVKD. The CDR3 protein is CATSDFRGKSSYNEQFF. The CDR3 DNA reads as TGTGCCACCAGTGATTTTAGGGGGAAAAGCTCCTACAATGAGCAGTTCTTC.

This clonotype turned up a few times. The chain is built from TRBV28 and TRBJ2-5; the D gene could be TRBD1 or TRBD2 (6 bases each). The V end lost 2 bases, the J end lost 5 bases, and 18 bases lay between the germline ends. Germline V lookup: CDR1 MDHEN, CDR2 SYDVKM. CDR3 length: 16 residues. This chain's CDR3 is CASSLGTGARAETQYF. The CDR3 nucleotides read TGTGCCAGCAGTTTAGGGACGGGGGCGCGGGCGGAGACCCAGTACTTC. Full variable domain (rest looked up from reference TRBV28 and TRBJ2-5): DVKVTQSSRYLVKRTGEKVFLECVQDMDHENMFWYRQDPGLGLRLIYFSYDVKMKEKGDIPEGYSVSREKKERFSLILESASTNQTSMYLCASSLGTGARAETQYFGPGTRLLVL.